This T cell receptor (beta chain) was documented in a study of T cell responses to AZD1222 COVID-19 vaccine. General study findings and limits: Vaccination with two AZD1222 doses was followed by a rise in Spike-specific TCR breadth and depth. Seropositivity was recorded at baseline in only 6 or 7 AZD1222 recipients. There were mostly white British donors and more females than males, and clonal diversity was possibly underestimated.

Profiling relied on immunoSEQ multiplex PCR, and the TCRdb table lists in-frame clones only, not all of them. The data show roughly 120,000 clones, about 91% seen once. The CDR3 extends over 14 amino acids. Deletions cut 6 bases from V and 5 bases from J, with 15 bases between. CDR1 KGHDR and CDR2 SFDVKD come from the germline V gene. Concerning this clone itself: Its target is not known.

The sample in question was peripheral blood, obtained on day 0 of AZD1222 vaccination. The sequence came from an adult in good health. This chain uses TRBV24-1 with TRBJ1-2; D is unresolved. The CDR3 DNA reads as TGTGCCACCAGTCGGAGGGCGGGGTGGTATGGCTACACCTTC. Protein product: CATSRRAGWYGYTF.